What follows are 2 T cell receptor beta chains derived from one specimen sequenced in a study of blood T cell repertoires in COVID-19 (dated by TCRdb to the early 2020s). The method was the immunoSEQ multiplex PCR assay. Drawn from immuneACCESS, this table holds only the in-frame rearrangements with V and J called that TCRdb kept. Clones are partly lost; checked studies trace under half to an unresolved V gene and leave the rest unexplained. The sample table contains some 110,000 clones; only one count was recorded for roughly 87% of them. The ten largest clones take up 7% to 9% of the sample. Source material: peripheral blood. The receptors come from a human donor in a cohort sampled during active COVID-19.

Only a few counts were recorded for this clone. The chain combines TRBV19 with TRBJ2-7, with D possibly matching TRBD2 (6 bases). Per germline, CDR1 LNHDA and CDR2 SQIVND (reference sequence). The V end was cut by 2 bases, the J end by 6 bases, with 11 bases between. The CDR3 has 13 residues. CDR3 in DNA: TGTGCCAGTAGTATAAGGAGGGGTACCGAGCAGTACTTC. This translates into CASSIRRGTEQYF.

This clone was recorded a few times. The chain links TRBV4-1 to TRBJ1-3, with D maybe TRBD1 (5 bases). The germline CDR1 and CDR2 sequences are MGHRA and YSYEKL. Trimming stripped 0 bases from V and 3 bases from J, with 21 bases between. The CDR3 totals 19 residues. As DNA, the CDR3 is TGCGCCAGCAGCCAAGAAGCGTCGGGGGGTCGGGTTTATGGAAACACCATATATTTT. Translation gives CASSQEASGGRVYGNTIYF.